This TCR beta chain was retrieved from a study of cytomegalovirus exposure and HLA in healthy donors. Assay: immunoSEQ multiplex PCR; the TCRdb copy retains only in-frame clones and omits some. The sample has approximately 100,000 clones; approximately 84% are singletons. The donors were in the roughly 110-subject validation cohort, distinct from the approximately 700-subject first cohort. The CDR3 spans 19 residues. The chain has TRBV12-2 and TRBJ1-1; the table gives TRBD1 as D, unverified against the DNA. TRBV12-2 is a pseudogene segment. This sequence originates from a young man in good health and CMV-seropositive. Material for sequencing was PBMCs. The CDR3 protein is CASRLKWFTGSLPNTEAFF. The CDR3 nucleotides are TGTGCAAGTCGCTTAAAATGGTTTACAGGGAGCCTCCCGAACACTGAAGCTTTCTTT.